This T cell receptor (beta chain) emerged from a study of cytomegalovirus exposure and HLA in healthy donors. PCR primers comprised 60 Vbeta and 13 Jbeta primers. Generated by immunoSEQ multiplex PCR, the TCRdb table keeps only in-frame clones and is missing some. The sample lists about 140,000 clones; 80% were seen once. This clone occurred once. CDR3 length: 12 residues. Germline CDR1 reads SEHNR; CDR2 reads FQNEAQ (reference sequence). Losses at the gene ends were 5 bases for V and 6 bases for J; bases not matched to a gene: 3. The V gene is TRBV7-9, the J gene TRBJ1-1; 7 bases map to TRBD1. Source material: PBMCs. This receptor was identified in a man aged 45-65 years in good health and CMV-seronegative. The CDR3 region is CASSVQGPEAFF. CDR3 bases: TGTGCCAGCAGCGTACAGGGGCCTGAAGCTTTCTTT.